A selection of T cell receptor beta chains follows, all from one sample in a study of shared clonotypes between healthy human individuals. Using immunoSEQ multiplex PCR, the repertoire was profiled, and TCRdb retains in-frame clones only, with some absent. Among about 1 million clones, 65% to 80% were seen once, and the ten largest hold roughly 1.4%. The specimen was memory CD4+ T cells sorted from blood. The receptors were gathered from a man between 18 and 29 years old in good health. Each CDR3 is given with its conserved first and last residue. Only part of the rows carry a size: once, few, many, or a class if the clone is expanded.

V	J	size	CDR3
TRBV10-2	TRBJ2-5	NA	CASSGNNIRETQYF
TRBV6-4	TRBJ2-2	once	CASRTSMNTGELFF
TRBV28	TRBJ2-7	NA	CACGGDSPYEQYF
TRBV14	TRBJ2-1	NA	CASSHRQGRYYNEQFF
TRBV19	TRBJ2-1	NA	CASSIGLARGDEQFF
TRBV5-6	TRBJ2-6	NA	CASSLSIRGGSSGANVLTF
TRBV12-5	TRBJ1-5	few	CASGLGKGPQHF
TRBV9	TRBJ1-2	NA	CASSVAPGREGGYTF
TRBV7-2	TRBJ2-5	NA	CASSLDWGFKTQYF
TRBV30	TRBJ2-1	NA	CAWRAGSYNEQFF
TRBV5-1	TRBJ2-3	NA	CASSSFSSTDTQYF
TRBV10-3	TRBJ2-5	NA	CAIRGSGQETQYF
TRBV5-1	TRBJ1-2	NA	CASSVDRGYGYTF
TRBV2	TRBJ1-2	NA	CASGAGYEGYGYTF
TRBV19	TRBJ2-7	NA	CASSPGWGYEQYF
TRBV6-5	TRBJ2-7	NA	CASSYSQGASYEQYF
TRBV18	TRBJ2-3	NA	CASSPRSGGTSTDTQYF
TRBV7-2	TRBJ1-5	NA	CASSPGPSNQPQHF
TRBV21-1	TRBJ1-2	NA	CASSKVAGFNYGYTF
TRBV9	TRBJ2-5	NA	CASSVEPSGSGETQYF
TRBV7-2	TRBJ1-2	NA	CASSLKEGWGNYGYTF
TRBV19	TRBJ1-4	NA	CASSGGQGYQLFF
TRBV6-6	TRBJ2-1	NA	CASTGNNEQFF
TRBV28	TRBJ2-3	NA	CASSPALFGTDTQYF
TRBV5-1	TRBJ2-5	NA	CASSYTQGEETQYF
TRBV4-1	TRBJ2-3	NA	CASSQKSRELAGGLKQYF
TRBV11-3	TRBJ2-5	few	CASSLGAGGGETQYF
TRBV30	TRBJ1-6	NA	CAWTRGTDNSPLHF
TRBV10-1	TRBJ2-2	NA	CASSGVTGANTGELFF
TRBV19	TRBJ2-7	many	CASSPSGGVLRYEQYF
TRBV11-2	TRBJ1-1	NA	CASTVSIGKGTVAFF
TRBV18	TRBJ1-6	many	CASSPPGQTSSPLHF
TRBV25-1	TRBJ2-3	NA	CASSGYGGGGTDTQYF
TRBV28	TRBJ1-3	NA	CASTNTGPSGNTIYF
TRBV28	TRBJ1-1	NA	CASSFSRRTNTEAFF
TRBV2	TRBJ2-7	NA	CASRRDSYEQYF
TRBV11-2	TRBJ2-3	NA	CASSSVEGKRDTQYF
TRBV27	TRBJ1-6	NA	CASSRQGLNSPLHF